The sequence of this T cell receptor (beta chain) was determined in a study of CD8 T cells in ankylosing spondylitis. Study results and limitations: Some of the motif variants had earlier been found in reactive arthritis patients' fluid and blood. For ankylosing spondylitis blood, a TCR beta motif of about eight highly homologous variants appeared characteristic. Reports say disease-linked clones showed up significantly more in matched ankylosing spondylitis synovial fluid.

Each CDR3 protein gets one entry after TCRdb re-called the 5' RACE reads with MiXCR. The data hold approximately 540,000 distinct CDR3 sequences, with roughly 13% observed a single time. Points on this clonotype: The antigen remains undetermined.

The specimen was blood, either unsorted or a sorted T cell fraction (not recorded which). This TCR was recovered from a male donor with ankylosing spondylitis.

In DNA form, the CDR3 reads TGCAGTGCTAGTGGGGGGACTAGACGAGATACGCAGTATTTT. Amino acids: CSASGGTRRDTQYF. J is TRBJ2-3 and V is TRBV20-1; 8 bases fit TRBD2. Germline lookup yields CDR1 DFQATT and CDR2 SNEGSKA (reference sequence). This CDR3 spans 14 amino acids. Unmatched junction bases numbered 7, after V lost 3 bases and J lost 5 bases.